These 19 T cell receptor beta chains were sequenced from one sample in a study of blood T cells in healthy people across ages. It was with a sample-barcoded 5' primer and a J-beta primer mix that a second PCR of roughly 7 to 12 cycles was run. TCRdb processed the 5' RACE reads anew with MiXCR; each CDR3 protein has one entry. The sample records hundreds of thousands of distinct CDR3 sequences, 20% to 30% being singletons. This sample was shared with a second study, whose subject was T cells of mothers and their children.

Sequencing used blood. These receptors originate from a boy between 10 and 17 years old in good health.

CDR3 region: CASSPGENEQYF. DNA of the CDR3: TGTGCCAGCTCACCTGGGGAAAACGAGCAGTACTTC. The chain has TRBV18 and TRBJ2-7; D gene unclear. CDR1 KGHSH and CDR2 LQKENI come from the germline V gene. This CDR3 is 12 amino acids long. V shed 3 bases and J shed 5 bases, with 8 bases lying between them.

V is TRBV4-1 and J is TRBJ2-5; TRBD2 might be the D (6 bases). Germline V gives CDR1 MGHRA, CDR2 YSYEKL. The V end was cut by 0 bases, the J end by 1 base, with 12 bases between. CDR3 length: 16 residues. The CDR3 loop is CASSQEDGRSQETQYF. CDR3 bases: TGCGCCAGCAGCCAAGAGGACGGGAGATCCCAAGAGACCCAGTACTTC.

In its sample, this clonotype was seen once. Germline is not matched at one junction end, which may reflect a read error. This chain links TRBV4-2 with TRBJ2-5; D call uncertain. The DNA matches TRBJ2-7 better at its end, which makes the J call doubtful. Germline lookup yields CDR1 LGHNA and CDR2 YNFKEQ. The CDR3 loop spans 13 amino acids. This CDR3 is CAGSLARNYEQYF. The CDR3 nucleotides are TGTGCCGGCAGCCTCGCGCGCAACTACGAGCAGTACTTC.

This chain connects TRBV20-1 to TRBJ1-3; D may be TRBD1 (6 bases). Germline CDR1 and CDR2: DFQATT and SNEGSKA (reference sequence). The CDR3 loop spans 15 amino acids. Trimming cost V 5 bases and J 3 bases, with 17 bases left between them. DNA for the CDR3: TGCAGTGCTGATAATAACAGGGTTGGTGGAAACACCATATATTTT. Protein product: CSADNNRVGGNTIYF.

The CDR3 nucleotides read TGTGCCAGTAGTATAGGCACGGTGAACACTGAAGCTTTCTTT. Translation gives CASSIGTVNTEAFF. V is TRBV19 and J is TRBJ1-1; D is uncertain. Trimming removed 1 base at V and 0 bases at J, with 6 bases between. The V gene's germline CDR1 is LNHDA and CDR2 SQIVND (reference sequence). This CDR3 has 14 amino acids. Combining the CDR3 with reference TRBV19 and TRBJ1-1 gives the whole variable domain DGGITQSPKYLFRKEGQNVTLSCEQNLNHDAMYWYRQDPGQGLRLIYYSQIVNDFQKGDIAEGYSVSREKKESFPLTVTSAQKNPTAFYLCASSIGTVNTEAFFGQGTRLTVV.

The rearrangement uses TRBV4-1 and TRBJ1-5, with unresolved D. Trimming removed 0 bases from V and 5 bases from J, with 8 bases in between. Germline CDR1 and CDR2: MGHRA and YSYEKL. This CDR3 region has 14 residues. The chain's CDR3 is CASSQEGLHQPQHF. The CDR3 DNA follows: TGCGCCAGCAGCCAAGAGGGTCTGCATCAGCCCCAGCATTTT.

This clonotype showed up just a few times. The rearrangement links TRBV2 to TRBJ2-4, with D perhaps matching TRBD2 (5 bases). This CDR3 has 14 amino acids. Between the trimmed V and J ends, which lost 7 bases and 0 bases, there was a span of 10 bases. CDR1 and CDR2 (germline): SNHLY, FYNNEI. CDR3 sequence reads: CASKLGLAKNIQYF. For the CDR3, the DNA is TGTGCCAGCAAACTAGGCCTAGCCAAAAACATTCAGTACTTC.

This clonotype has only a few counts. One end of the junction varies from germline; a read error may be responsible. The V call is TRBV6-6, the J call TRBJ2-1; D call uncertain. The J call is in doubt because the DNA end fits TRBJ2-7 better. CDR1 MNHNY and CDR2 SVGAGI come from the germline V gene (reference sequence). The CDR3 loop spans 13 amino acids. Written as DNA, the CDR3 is TGTGCCAGCAGCTACTCCGGTTTTTACGAGCAGTACTTC. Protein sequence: CASSYSGFYEQYF.

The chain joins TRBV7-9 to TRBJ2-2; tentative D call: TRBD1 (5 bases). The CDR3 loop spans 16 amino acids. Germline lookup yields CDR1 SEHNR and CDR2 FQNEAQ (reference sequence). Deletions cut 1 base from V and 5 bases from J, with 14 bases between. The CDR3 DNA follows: TGTGCCAGCAGCTTAGACCCAGGGTCATCAACCGGGGAGCTGTTTTTT. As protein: CASSLDPGSSTGELFF. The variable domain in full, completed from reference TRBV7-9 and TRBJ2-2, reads DTGVSQNPRHKITKRGQNVTFRCDPISEHNRLYWYRQTLGQGPEFLTYFQNEAQLEKSRLLSDRFSAERPKGSFSTLEIQRTEQGDSAMYLCASSLDPGSSTGELFFGEGSRLTVL.

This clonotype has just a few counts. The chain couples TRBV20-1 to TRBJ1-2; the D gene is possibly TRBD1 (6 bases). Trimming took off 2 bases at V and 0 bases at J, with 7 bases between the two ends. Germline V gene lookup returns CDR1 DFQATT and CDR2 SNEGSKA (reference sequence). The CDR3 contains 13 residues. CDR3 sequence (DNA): TGCAGTGCTAGACAGGGGTCTAACTATGGCTACACCTTC. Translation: CSARQGSNYGYTF.

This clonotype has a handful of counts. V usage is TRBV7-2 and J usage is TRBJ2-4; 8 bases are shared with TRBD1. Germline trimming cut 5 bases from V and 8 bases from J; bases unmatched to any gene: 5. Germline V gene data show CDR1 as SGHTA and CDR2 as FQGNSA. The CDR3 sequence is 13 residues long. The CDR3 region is CASSLTGVDIQYF. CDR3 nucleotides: TGTGCCAGCAGCCTGACAGGGGTAGACATTCAGTACTTC.

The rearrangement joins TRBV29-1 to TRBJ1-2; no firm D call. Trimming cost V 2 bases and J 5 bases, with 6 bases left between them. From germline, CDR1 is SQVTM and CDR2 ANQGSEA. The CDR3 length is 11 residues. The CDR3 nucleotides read TGCAGCGTTGAAAGGAAGTATGGCTACACCTTC. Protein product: CSVERKYGYTF. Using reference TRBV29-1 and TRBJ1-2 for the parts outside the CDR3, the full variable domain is SAVISQKPSRDICQRGTSLTIQCQVDSQVTMMFWYRQQPGQSLTLIATANQGSEATYESGFVIDKFPISRPNLTFSTLTVSNMSPEDSSIYLCSVERKYGYTFGSGTRLTVV.

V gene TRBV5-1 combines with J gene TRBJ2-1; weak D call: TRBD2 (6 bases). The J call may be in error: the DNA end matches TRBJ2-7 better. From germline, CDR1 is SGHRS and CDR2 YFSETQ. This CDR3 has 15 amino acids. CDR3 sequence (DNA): TGCGCCAGCAGCCCGTACAACGGGGGCTCCTACGAGCAGTACTTC. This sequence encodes CASSPYNGGSYEQYF.

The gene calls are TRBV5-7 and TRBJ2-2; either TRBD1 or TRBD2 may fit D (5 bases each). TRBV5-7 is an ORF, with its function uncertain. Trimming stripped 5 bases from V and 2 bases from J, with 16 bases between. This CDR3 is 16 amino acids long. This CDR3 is CASSFYGTENTGELFF. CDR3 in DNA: TGTGCCAGCAGTTTCTATGGGACGGAAAACACCGGGGAGCTGTTTTTT.

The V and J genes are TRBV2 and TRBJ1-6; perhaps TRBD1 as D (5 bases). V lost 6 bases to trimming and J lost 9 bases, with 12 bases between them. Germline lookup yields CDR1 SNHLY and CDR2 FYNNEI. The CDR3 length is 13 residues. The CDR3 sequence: CASSALGASPLHF. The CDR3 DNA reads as TGTGCCAGCAGCGCCCTAGGGGCTTCACCCCTCCACTTT. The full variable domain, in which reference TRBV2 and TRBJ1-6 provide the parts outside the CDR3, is EPEVTQTPSHQVTQMGQEVILRCVPISNHLYFYWYRQILGQKVEFLVSFYNNEISEKSEIFDDQFSVERPDGSNFTLKIRSTKLEDSAMYFCASSALGASPLHFGNGTRLTVT.

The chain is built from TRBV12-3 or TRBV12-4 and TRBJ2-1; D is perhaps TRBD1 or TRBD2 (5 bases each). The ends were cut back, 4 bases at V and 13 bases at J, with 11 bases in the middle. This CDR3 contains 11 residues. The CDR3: CASSSPGLQFF. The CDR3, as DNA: TGTGCCAGCAGTTCGCCGGGGCTACAGTTCTTC.

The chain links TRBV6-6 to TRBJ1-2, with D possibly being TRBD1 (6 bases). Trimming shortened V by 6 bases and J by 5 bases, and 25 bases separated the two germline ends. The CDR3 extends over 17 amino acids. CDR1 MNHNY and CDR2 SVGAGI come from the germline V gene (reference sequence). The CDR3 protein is CASRRGGKTGEEYGYTF. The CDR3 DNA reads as TGTGCCAGCAGGAGGGGGGGAAAGACAGGTGAAGAGTATGGCTACACCTTC.

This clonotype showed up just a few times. The CDR3 DNA reads as TGTGCCAGCAGCTTAGAAGCGGGGACCGACCACAACCGGCACAAACAAGAGACCCAGTACTTC. It codes for CASSLEAGTDHNRHKQETQYF. The chain couples TRBV11-1 to TRBJ2-5, with TRBD2 matching over 7 bases. With 1 base clipped from V and 2 bases from J, the junction kept 22 bases outside the gene matches. This CDR3 has 21 amino acids. Germline CDR1 and CDR2: SGHAT and FQDESV (reference sequence).

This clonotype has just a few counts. The CDR3 sequence is CASRVGLQTGANVLTF. In DNA, the CDR3 is TGTGCCAGCAGAGTCGGGTTGCAAACTGGGGCCAACGTCCTGACTTTC. J is TRBJ2-6 and V is TRBV27; D not resolved. Germline V gene data show CDR1 as MNHEY and CDR2 as SMNVEV (reference sequence). This CDR3 region has 16 residues. Trimming shortened V by 6 bases and J by 2 bases, and 14 bases separated the two germline ends.